This T cell receptor beta chain emerged from a study of T cells in localized non-small cell lung cancer. Overall study findings and caveats: Sequencing was restricted to one tumor region; therefore, heterogeneity remains possible. Peak T cell clonality was found in uninvolved adjacent lung, exceeding tumor. Longer overall survival was seen with higher T cell density measured in blood.

Germline CDR1 and CDR2: SGDLS and YYNGEE. This CDR3 has 14 amino acids. Trimming took off 1 base at V and 8 bases at J, with 16 bases between the two ends. Produced via immunoSEQ multiplex PCR; TCRdb's table is partial and in-frame only. The data show 1,100 or so clones, with approximately 35% seen just once and 15% to 20% held by the top ten. This clone was detected a few times. Its cognate antigen is unknown. The clonotype originates from a male donor aged 60 or older with stage I squamous cell lung carcinoma. The sample was lung tumor tissue, taken before any cancer treatment. The V gene is TRBV9, the J gene TRBJ2-7, with a weak D call TRBD2 (6 bases). The CDR3 nucleotides read TGTGCCAGCAGCGTACGGGGAGGAGGAGGACAGCAGTACTTC. It is translated as CASSVRGGGGQQYF. Full variable domain (remainder filled in from reference TRBV9 and TRBJ2-7): DSGVTQTPKHLITATGQRVTLRCSPRSGDLSVYWYQQSLDQGLQFLIQYYNGEERAKGNILERFSAQQFPDLHSELNLSSLELGDSALYFCASSVRGGGGQQYFGPGTRLTVT.